This TCR beta chain came from a study of T cell responses to AZD1222 COVID-19 vaccine. Study in general: Second-dose recipients at about 4 or about 12 weeks were treated as one pooled group. Findings of the study overall: The CD4 TCRs associated with vaccination extended across spike and predominated at 160-218 and 743-854. Seropositive status at baseline applied to only a handful of AZD1222 recipients. Among the donors, most were white British and more were female, and clonal diversity was possibly underestimated.

The table lists this clone with a count of one. Antigen specificity is unknown. This CDR3 is 13 amino acids long. The junction had 4 bases not matched to a gene; V was cut back by 6 bases and J by 3 bases. Germline V CDR1 and CDR2: MNHEY, SVGAGI. Produced via immunoSEQ multiplex PCR; TCRdb's table is partial and in-frame only. The sample contains about 120,000 clones, roughly 84% of which appear only once. The chain recombines TRBV6-5 with TRBJ2-7; 8 bases agree with TRBD1. The sample in question was peripheral blood, obtained on day 0 of AZD1222 vaccination. The receptor was isolated from an adult in good health. CDR3 bases: TGTGCCAGCAGGGACAGGGCGCGCTACGAGCAGTACTTC. Translated, it gives CASRDRARYEQYF.